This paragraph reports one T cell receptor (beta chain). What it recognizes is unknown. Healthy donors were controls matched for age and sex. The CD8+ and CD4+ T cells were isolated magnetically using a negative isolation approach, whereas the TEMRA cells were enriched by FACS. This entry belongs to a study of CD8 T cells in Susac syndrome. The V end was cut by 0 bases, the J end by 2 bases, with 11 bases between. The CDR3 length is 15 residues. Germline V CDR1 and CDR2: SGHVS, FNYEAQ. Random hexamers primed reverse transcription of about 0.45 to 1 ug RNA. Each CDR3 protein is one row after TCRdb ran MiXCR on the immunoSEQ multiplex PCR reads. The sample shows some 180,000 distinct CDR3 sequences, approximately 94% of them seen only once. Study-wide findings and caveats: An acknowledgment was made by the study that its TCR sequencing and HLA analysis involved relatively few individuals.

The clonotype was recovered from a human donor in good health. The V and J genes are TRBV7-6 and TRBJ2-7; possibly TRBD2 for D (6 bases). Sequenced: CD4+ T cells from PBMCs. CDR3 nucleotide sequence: TGTGCCAGCAGCTTAGCTCGAGGCGGGACCTACGAGCAGTACTTC. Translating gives CASSLARGGTYEQYF.